The present T cell receptor beta chain was sequenced within a study of blood T cell repertoires in COVID-19. Study at large: Samples of COVID-19 (acute and convalescent) were obtained from the United States, Italy and Spain. In each case, the material was cDNA or gDNA derived from T cells, B-cell-depleted T cells, or PBMCs.

Between the trimmed V and J ends, which lost 5 bases and 5 bases, there was a span of 11 bases. The germline V gene has CDR1 SNHLY and CDR2 FYNNEI. The CDR3 runs 13 residues. Produced via immunoSEQ multiplex PCR; TCRdb's table is partial and in-frame only. The sample shows about 50,000 clones, roughly 85% of them seen only once. The material sequenced was peripheral blood. This chain connects TRBV2 to TRBJ2-3; TRBD1 might be the D (5 bases). The receptor comes from a human donor in a cohort sampled during active COVID-19. The donor label of this sample is uncertain. The CDR3 loop is CASSLNRGDTQYF. The CDR3 region has the DNA TGTGCCAGCAGTCTTAATAGGGGAGATACGCAGTATTTT.